This TCR beta chain stems from a study of blood T cells in healthy people across ages. V gave up 3 bases and J gave up 9 bases, with 12 bases separating them. The CDR3 runs 13 residues. Germline lookup yields CDR1 SGHAT and CDR2 FQNNGV. The use of a sample-barcoded 5' primer and a J-beta primer mix characterized a second PCR of about 7 to 12 cycles. Each CDR3 protein gets one entry after TCRdb re-called the 5' RACE reads with MiXCR. The table has about 1.6 million distinct CDR3 sequences, roughly 32% seen once. The clonotype originates from a woman aged 30 to 39 in good health. The sequenced material came from blood. The genes are TRBV11-2 and TRBJ1-5, with D unresolved. The CDR3 loop is CASSFFPDRPQHF. DNA for the CDR3: TGTGCCAGCAGCTTTTTCCCAGATCGGCCCCAGCATTTT.